The sequence of this T cell receptor beta chain was determined in a study of blood T cells in healthy people across ages. Study findings and constraints: The study found TCR beta diversity correlated strongly with naive T cell percentage.

Individuals who donated were healthy Caucasians from Russia aged about 6 to 90. This clonotype was found a few times. Its matching antigen is unknown. Germline V lookup: CDR1 MGHDK, CDR2 SYGVNS. The CDR3 totals 17 residues. Trimming took 4 bases from V and 5 from J, leaving 18 bases between them. Through a sample-barcoded 5' primer and a J-beta primer mix, a second PCR was run for about 6 to 11 cycles. Every cDNA molecule bore a tag from a template-switch adaptor containing 12 random nucleotides. A single record per CDR3 protein comes from TCRdb applying MiXCR to the 5' RACE reads. The profile covers 1 million or so distinct CDR3 sequences, with 45% appearing a single time and approximately 20% taken by the ten largest.

This clonotype originated in a woman aged 55-69 years in good health. The J gene is TRBJ1-6, the V gene TRBV25-1; no clear D gene. The sample consisted of blood. The CDR3 nucleotides read TGTGCCAGCAGTGCGAGGTTCCTGCCGACCCATAATTCACCCCTCCACTTT. Its translation: CASSARFLPTHNSPLHF.